These 15 T cell receptor beta chains came from one sample sequenced in a study of blood T cell repertoires in COVID-19 (dated by TCRdb to the early 2020s). The library was generated by the immunoSEQ multiplex PCR assay. The source is immuneACCESS, and TCRdb retained only in-frame sequences with V and J called. Part of the clones is not carried over; for the studies checked, unresolved V genes explain less than half of this, and the remainder is unexplained. The sample includes roughly 350,000 clones, with 75% to 90% observed a single time. The top ten hold more than 5% of the sample. Sequencing was carried out using peripheral blood. Receptors originate from a woman in her 50s with COVID-19, enrolled during active disease.

The chain joins TRBV19 to TRBJ2-3; TRBD1 matches 9 bases. The V gene end was trimmed by 4 bases and the J gene end by 8 bases; junction bases not matched to a gene: 7. The V gene's germline CDR1 is LNHDA and CDR2 SQIVND (reference sequence). This CDR3 spans 14 amino acids. CDR3 residues: CASSTTGGAFTQYF. In DNA form, the CDR3 reads TGTGCCAGTAGTACTACAGGGGGCGCATTTACGCAGTATTTT.

This clone has a single count. The genes are TRBV5-1 and TRBJ1-2; D unclear. Germline V gene data show CDR1 as SGHRS and CDR2 as YFSETQ. CDR3 length equals 14 residues. With 0 bases removed from V and 0 bases from J, the gap between germline ends came to 6 bases. The CDR3 nucleotides are TGCGCCAGCAGCTTGGGAGCGACTAACTATGGCTACACCTTC. Its protein product is CASSLGATNYGYTF.

V and J are TRBV7-2 and TRBJ2-1, with D possibly matching TRBD2 (6 bases). Trimming shortened V by 7 bases and J by 7 bases, and 20 bases separated the two germline ends. This CDR3 is 15 amino acids long. Germline CDR1 SGHTA, CDR2 FQGNSA. The CDR3 sequence: CASTLPGAGKNEQFF. CDR3 coding DNA: TGTGCCAGCACCCTACCAGGCGCGGGGAAGAATGAGCAGTTCTTC.

V and J are TRBV6-5 and TRBJ2-7; TRBD2 aligns across 9 bases. This CDR3 has 14 residues. V shed 6 bases, J shed 2 bases, and the junction held 5 bases outside the gene matches. Germline CDR1 reads MNHEY; CDR2 reads SVGAGI. The CDR3 reads CASSGTSRTYEQYF. In DNA form, the CDR3 reads TGTGCCAGCAGCGGGACTAGCAGGACCTACGAGCAGTACTTC.

The chain combines TRBV5-8 with TRBJ1-4; 8 bases are shared with TRBD1. The length of the CDR3 is 13 residues. After removal of 4 bases from V and 10 bases from J, the junction contained 6 bases not matched to a gene. From germline, CDR1 is SGHTS and CDR2 YDEGEE. DNA for the CDR3: TGTGCCAGCAGCGTCAGGGGGCGGGCAAAACTGTTTTTT. Translation: CASSVRGRAKLFF.

The chain links TRBV5-1 to TRBJ2-7, with D hard to call. With 0 bases removed from V and 1 base from J, the gap between germline ends came to 5 bases. Germline CDR1 and CDR2: SGHRS and YFSETQ. This CDR3 spans 13 amino acids. The DNA of the CDR3 is TGCGCCAGCAGCTTGGAATCGTCCTACGAGCAGTACTTC. It translates to CASSLESSYEQYF.

V and J are TRBV5-6 and TRBJ1-2, with a weak D call TRBD1 (6 bases). The CDR3 is made up of 13 amino acids. V was pared by 6 bases and J by 2 bases, with 11 bases between. The V gene's germline CDR1 is SGHDT and CDR2 YYEEEE. The CDR3 DNA reads TGTGCCAGCACACGGACAGTCAACTATGGCTACACCTTC. Translation: CASTRTVNYGYTF.

DNA of the CDR3: TGTGCCAGCACTCGGGCTAGCGGGGACCGTAGGGGAAATGAGCAGTTCTTC. This codes for CASTRASGDRRGNEQFF. This chain connects TRBV11-3 to TRBJ2-1, with 9 bases that match TRBD2. J lost 7 bases, V lost 7 bases, and 17 bases had no gene match. There are 17 residues in the CDR3. Germline V gene data show CDR1 as SGHNT and CDR2 as YENEEA.

This chain links TRBV7-2 with TRBJ2-3, with 9 bases lining up with TRBD2. The V segment lost 3 bases and the J segment 3 bases; nucleotides outside the gene matches: 7. CDR1 and CDR2 (germline): SGHTA, FQGNSA. The length of the CDR3 is 16 residues. The CDR3 loop is CASSLLSGRKTDTQYF. As DNA, the CDR3 is TGTGCCAGCAGCTTGCTTAGCGGGAGAAAGACAGATACGCAGTATTTT.

Remarks on this clone: A read error may produce the germline difference seen at one junction end. The chain links TRBV7-7 to TRBJ2-7, with TRBD1 matching over 9 bases. This CDR3 has 17 residues. Germline V gives CDR1 SSHAT, CDR2 FNYEAQ (reference sequence). As DNA, the CDR3 is TGTGCTAGCAGCTTGCCAGGACAGGGGACTAATAACTACGAGCAGTACTTC. As protein: CASSLPGQGTNNYEQYF.

CDR3 in amino acids: CAISESGVGYTF. The CDR3 region has the DNA TGTGCCATCAGTGAGTCAGGGGTTGGCTACACCTTC. The rearrangement uses TRBV10-3 and TRBJ1-2; D may be TRBD1 (5 bases). Germline loops: CDR1 ENHRY, CDR2 SYGVKD. The CDR3 extends over 12 amino acids. V was pared by 0 bases and J by 7 bases, with 6 bases between.

The V gene is TRBV27, the J gene TRBJ2-7; D is perhaps TRBD2 (5 bases). CDR1 is MNHEY, CDR2 SMNVEV, per germline (reference sequence). The CDR3 has 14 residues. V lost 6 bases, J lost 6 bases, and 18 bases lay in between. The DNA of the CDR3 is TGTGCCAGCAGCACTTCAGTTGGGAGAGGCGAGCAGTACTTC. Translation: CASSTSVGRGEQYF.

The rearrangement uses TRBV19 and TRBJ2-3; 10 positions match TRBD1. CDR1 is LNHDA and CDR2 is SQIVND in the germline V gene (reference sequence). This CDR3 has 15 amino acids. Trimming removed 4 bases from V and 8 bases from J; junction bases left unmatched: 9. CDR3 bases: TGTGCCAGTAGTACCGGGACAGGGGCACGGGCTACGCAGTATTTT. Its protein product is CASSTGTGARATQYF.

The chain has TRBV7-2 and TRBJ2-2, with 7 nucleotides matching TRBD2. The CDR3 loop spans 14 amino acids. Per the germline V gene, CDR1 is SGHTA and CDR2 is FQGNSA. Germline trimming cut 5 bases from V and 5 bases from J; bases unmatched to any gene: 5. In nucleotides, the CDR3 is TGTGCCAGCAGCCCGGGAGGAAATACCGGGGAGCTGTTTTTT. Amino acids: CASSPGGNTGELFF.

J is TRBJ1-1 and V is TRBV11-2; D uncertain. Germline V gene sequence: CDR1 SGHAT, CDR2 FQNNGV. This CDR3 comprises 15 residues. The ends were cut back, 0 bases at V and 3 bases at J, with 11 bases in the middle. The CDR3 region has the DNA TGTGCCAGCAGCTTAGAAGCCCTCTTTGACACTGAAGCTTTCTTT. Its translation: CASSLEALFDTEAFF.